The 2 T cell receptor beta chains below come from one sample, sequenced in a study of cytomegalovirus exposure and HLA in healthy donors. The PCR was carried out with 60 Vbeta primers and 13 Jbeta primers. TCRdb's copy holds only in-frame clones and misses some; the assay was immunoSEQ multiplex PCR. The table includes about 18,000 clones, 70% to 85% detected once. Sequencing used PBMCs. The receptor source for this set is a human donor in good health.

J is TRBJ1-4 and V is TRBV4-2, with D hard to call. Germline lookup yields CDR1 LGHNA and CDR2 YNFKEQ. The V and J ends lost 0 bases and 5 bases respectively, with 4 bases between them. The CDR3 runs 13 residues. CDR3 residues: CASSQDVNEKLFF. The CDR3 bases are TGTGCCAGCAGCCAAGACGTAAATGAAAAACTGTTTTTT.

This clone has a single count. J is TRBJ1-4 and V is TRBV19; 9 nucleotides agree with TRBD1. V was pared by 1 base and J by 8 bases, with 5 bases of the junction left unmatched. Looked up from germline, CDR1 is LNHDA and CDR2 is SQIVND (reference sequence). The CDR3 has 15 residues. This CDR3 reads CASSIAGQGREKLFF. The CDR3 region has the DNA TGTGCCAGTAGTATAGCAGGACAGGGGCGAGAAAAACTGTTTTTT. Using reference TRBV19 and TRBJ1-4 for the parts outside the CDR3, the full variable domain is DGGITQSPKYLFRKEGQNVTLSCEQNLNHDAMYWYRQDPGQGLRLIYYSQIVNDFQKGDIAEGYSVSREKKESFPLTVTSAQKNPTAFYLCASSIAGQGREKLFFGSGTQLSVL.